This T cell receptor beta chain was recorded in a study of T-cell reconstitution after alpha-beta-depleted transplantation in children. Study conclusions and caveats: Hyperexpanded clones declined; after one year, newly produced T cells mostly supplied diversity. Recipient T cells and thymic progenitors that survived gave rise to the high TCRbeta diversity observed at day 60 in some patients.

V shed 1 base and J shed 5 bases, with 15 bases lying between them. Germline CDR1 reads SGHVS; CDR2 reads FNYEAQ. The CDR3 is 16 residues long. Unique molecular identifiers featured in how the TCRbeta library was prepared. MiXCR, run by TCRdb on the PCR reads, gives a single entry per CDR3 protein. Altogether roughly 98,000 distinct CDR3 sequences are present, around 15% being singletons, with the ten largest covering 15% to 20%. There are many counts of this clonotype. Its matching antigen is unknown. The TCR sequence derives from a male patient between 2 and 15 years old who had a stem cell transplant for acute lymphoblastic leukemia, so the T cells may come from the graft donor. This specimen was PBMCs, mostly from graft donor cells, taken 180 days after TCRalphabeta/CD19-depleted stem cell transplant. The V call is TRBV7-6, the J call TRBJ2-1, with D perhaps given as TRBD1 or TRBD2 (7 bases each). The CDR3 is CASSLGQGGTHNEQFF. The CDR3 DNA sequence: TGTGCCAGCAGCTTAGGTCAGGGGGGGACCCACAATGAGCAGTTCTTC.